Each of the 18 T cell receptor beta chains below was sequenced from the same sample in a study of shared clonotypes between healthy human individuals. Naive CD8 cells, CD45RO-negative and positively selected for CCR7, excluded terminally differentiated effector memory CD45RA+ cells. Libraries were prepared by immunoSEQ multiplex PCR; TCRdb keeps only in-frame clonotypes and omits some of them. The sample lists 1.5 million to 2.5 million clones, about 95% occurring once. Sequenced material: naive CD8+ T cells sorted from blood. Receptors originate from a man between 18 and 29 years old in good health.

The genes are TRBV29-1 and TRBJ2-7, with D perhaps TRBD1 (6 bases). Germline V gene data show CDR1 as SQVTM and CDR2 as ANQGSEA. The CDR3 length is 14 residues. The V and J ends lost 0 bases and 2 bases respectively, with 11 bases between them. The CDR3 reads CSVEEYGTTYEQYF. In nucleotides, the CDR3 is TGCAGCGTTGAAGAGTACGGGACAACCTACGAGCAGTACTTC.

The chain is built from TRBV30 and TRBJ1-5; possibly TRBD1 for D (5 bases). CDR1 is GTSNPN, CDR2 SVGIG, per germline (reference sequence). Trimming stripped 3 bases from V and 0 bases from J, with 9 bases between. The CDR3 is 14 residues long. This CDR3 reads CAWSLDSSNQPQHF. In nucleotides, the CDR3 is TGTGCCTGGAGCCTCGACAGTAGCAATCAGCCCCAGCATTTT.

As regards this clone: The same CDR3 is also encoded by other DNA sequences in this sample. This sequence joins TRBV5-1 and TRBJ2-7; TRBD2 is a possible D gene (5 bases). The V gene lost 3 bases and the J gene lost 1 base, with 5 bases spanning the gap. Germline values: CDR1 SGHRS, CDR2 YFSETQ. The CDR3 runs to 12 residues. Here the CDR3 reads CASSSGSYEQYF. The CDR3 region has the DNA TGCGCCAGCAGCTCGGGGTCCTACGAGCAGTACTTC.

The CDR3 DNA reads as TGTGCCAGCACCCTGGCGGGGGCGGGAGAGACCCAGTACTTC. Translating it yields CASTLAGAGETQYF. The rearrangement joins TRBV5-6 to TRBJ2-5; weak D call: TRBD2 (7 bases). From germline, CDR1 is SGHDT and CDR2 YYEEEE. Trimming removed 6 bases at V and 4 bases at J, with 16 bases between. CDR3 length: 14 amino acids.

In the case of this clone: A much larger clone is a single base away; this may be a read error. Other nucleotide sequences from this sample produce the same CDR3. The V call is TRBV11-2, the J call TRBJ2-7; perhaps TRBD2 as D (5 bases). Germline V gene data show CDR1 as SGHAT and CDR2 as FQNNGV. There are 11 residues in the CDR3. V shed 6 bases and J shed 2 bases, with 5 bases lying between them. CDR3 amino acids: CASSSAYEQYF. Written as DNA, the CDR3 is TGTGCCAGCAGTAGCGCCTACGAGCAGTACTTC.

This chain uses TRBV5-1 with TRBJ2-2; D perhaps matches TRBD1 (6 bases). V gave up 4 bases and J gave up 8 bases, with 24 bases separating them. Looked up from germline, CDR1 is SGHRS and CDR2 is YFSETQ. This CDR3 spans 17 amino acids. CDR3 bases: TGCGCCAGCAGCGAGGAACCACAGGGATGGTCAGGGGGGGAGCTGTTTTTT. Amino acid sequence: CASSEEPQGWSGGELFF. Together with reference TRBV5-1 and TRBJ2-2, the CDR3 gives the full variable domain: KAGVTQTPRYLIKTRGQQVTLSCSPISGHRSVSWYQQTPGQGLQFLFEYFSETQRNKGNFPGRFSGRQFSNSRSEMNVSTLELGDSALYLCASSEEPQGWSGGELFFGEGSRLTVL.

The chain is built from TRBV27 and TRBJ1-1; 7 nucleotides agree with TRBD1. CDR1 and CDR2 from the germline V gene are MNHEY and SMNVEV (reference sequence). The V and J ends lost 4 bases and 0 bases, in that order; junction bases with no gene match: 14. CDR3 length: 18 residues. The CDR3 DNA reads TGTGCCAGCAGTTCGCTCACCGGGACAGCACTATTGAACACTGAAGCTTTCTTT. Translation: CASSSLTGTALLNTEAFF.

In DNA, the CDR3 is TGTGCCAGCAGCTTCGCGGGGGGGGGCAATAATTCACCCCTCCACTTT. This codes for CASSFAGGGNNSPLHF. The gene calls are TRBV7-8 and TRBJ1-6; TRBD1 might be the D (6 bases). Germline values: CDR1 SGHVS, CDR2 FQNEAQ. The CDR3 length is 16 residues. The germline V and J ends were trimmed by 3 bases and 5 bases, with 14 bases remaining between them.

The V call is TRBV5-6, the J call TRBJ2-7; D might be TRBD1 or TRBD2, each matching 6 bases. Deletions cut 2 bases from V and 5 bases from J, with 14 bases between. This CDR3 has 14 amino acids. CDR1 SGHDT and CDR2 YYEEEE come from the germline V gene. The CDR3 DNA reads TGTGCCAGCAGCTTCGGGGGCTCCTTCGACGAGCAGTACTTC. It translates to CASSFGGSFDEQYF.

About this clone itself: Other nucleotide sequences from this sample produce the same CDR3. The rearrangement joins TRBV27 to TRBJ2-7; the match to TRBD2 covers 7 bases. V trimming: 6 bases; J trimming: 3 bases; junction bases outside the gene matches: 8. The CDR3 loop spans 14 amino acids. Germline assignment: CDR1 MNHEY and CDR2 SMNVEV (reference sequence). CDR3 sequence reads: CASSPSGGFYEQYF. The CDR3 DNA sequence: TGTGCCAGCAGCCCCTCCGGGGGGTTCTACGAGCAGTACTTC.

A word on this clone: This sample includes further DNA sequences coding for the same CDR3. V is TRBV9 and J is TRBJ2-2; the match to TRBD2 covers 8 bases. There are 14 residues in the CDR3. V shed 3 bases, J shed 5 bases, and the junction held 3 bases outside the gene matches. CDR1 and CDR2 from the germline V gene are SGDLS and YYNGEE. The CDR3 is CASSGGLDTGELFF. The CDR3 nucleotides are TGTGCCAGCAGCGGGGGACTAGATACCGGGGAGCTGTTTTTT.

This rearrangement joins TRBV27 to TRBJ2-7; D is unclear. Between the trimmed V and J ends, which lost 4 bases and 1 base, there was a span of 17 bases. CDR1 is MNHEY, CDR2 SMNVEV, per germline (reference sequence). This CDR3 contains 16 residues. CDR3 residues: CASSWSLGGLSYEQYF. The CDR3 nucleotides are TGTGCCAGCAGTTGGTCCTTGGGTGGGTTATCCTACGAGCAGTACTTC.

The chain links TRBV27 to TRBJ1-5; D gene unclear. V dropped 2 bases and J dropped 0 bases, with 11 bases sitting between them. Germline V gives CDR1 MNHEY, CDR2 SMNVEV (reference sequence). The CDR3 consists of 16 residues. CDR3 sequence reads: CASSLIGPYSNQPQHF. The CDR3 bases are TGTGCCAGCAGTTTAATAGGTCCTTATAGCAATCAGCCCCAGCATTTT.

The chain employs TRBV4-3 and TRBJ2-7; D gene uncertain. Germline loops: CDR1 LGHNA, CDR2 YSLEER. V gave up 1 base and J gave up 7 bases, with 11 bases separating them. The CDR3 consists of 13 residues. The CDR3 DNA sequence: TGCGCCAGCAGCCAAGCCGGGTTGGCGGAGCAGTACTTC. Protein product: CASSQAGLAEQYF.

As for this clone: Other DNA variants within this sample encode the same CDR3. The chain joins TRBV7-9 to TRBJ2-7; 7 nucleotides line up with TRBD1. The V gene's germline CDR1 is SEHNR and CDR2 FQNEAQ (reference sequence). J lost 5 bases, V lost 0 bases, and 1 base had no gene match. This CDR3 contains 13 residues. This chain's CDR3 is CASSLAGQNEQYF. The CDR3, as DNA: TGTGCCAGCAGCTTAGCGGGACAGAACGAGCAGTACTTC.

About this clone: Other DNA sequences within the sample encode an identical CDR3. CDR3 DNA: TGTGCCAGCAGTCCTCTAGCGGGGGGATCCTACGAGCAGTACTTC. It specifies CASSPLAGGSYEQYF. The rearrangement joins TRBV6-5 to TRBJ2-7; 11 bases align to TRBD2. Trimming removed 5 bases from V and 1 base from J; junction bases left unmatched: 4. This CDR3 is built from 15 residues. The germline gives CDR1 MNHEY, CDR2 SVGAGI.

The table lists this clone with a count of one. The chain uses TRBV27 and TRBJ2-7, with D tentatively TRBD1 (5 bases). The CDR3 is made up of 12 amino acids. The germline gives CDR1 MNHEY, CDR2 SMNVEV (reference sequence). The V end was cut by 6 bases, the J end by 3 bases, with 9 bases between. The CDR3 region has the DNA TGTGCCAGCAGACCCGACAGCTACGAGCAGTACTTC. Residues: CASRPDSYEQYF.

This clone was observed once. The V call is TRBV5-5, the J call TRBJ2-7; 7 positions agree with TRBD1. This CDR3 region has 17 residues. The germline V gene has CDR1 SGHKS and CDR2 YYEKEE (reference sequence). V was clipped by 4 bases and J by 6 bases; unmatched bases: 19. DNA of the CDR3: TGTGCCAGCAGCCCCCGTCGACCTGGACAGGTTGCGCTCGAGCAGTACTTC. Protein product: CASSPRRPGQVALEQYF.